Included here is one T cell receptor beta chain sequence, with context. The antigen is not known. When the RNA was reverse transcribed, random hexamers were used with an input of roughly 0.45 to 1 ug. With immunoSEQ multiplex PCR, TCR beta CDR3 was amplified across 54 Vbeta and 13 Jbeta. TCRdb re-called the immunoSEQ multiplex PCR reads with MiXCR, one entry per CDR3 protein. Here the sample spans 100,000 to 150,000 distinct CDR3 sequences, just under 95% being singletons. Trimming removed 6 bases from V and 5 bases from J, with 16 bases in between. The CDR3 has 15 residues. The germline gives CDR1 LNHDA, CDR2 SQIVND (reference sequence). This sample stems from a study of CD8 T cells in Susac syndrome. General study results and limits: As the study acknowledged, the number of individuals in its TCR sequencing and HLA analysis was relatively small.

Healthy donors acted as controls, with matching for age and sex. FACS enriched CD8+ TEMRA cells, while bulk CD8+ and CD4+ were negatively isolated. The receptor comes from a human donor in good health. The chain combines TRBV19 with TRBJ1-4; D remains unclear. The sample consisted of CD4+ T cells from PBMCs. CDR3 sequence: CASRSRADGNEKLFF. As DNA, the CDR3 is TGTGCCAGTAGATCCCGGGCCGACGGCAATGAAAAACTGTTTTTT. The variable domain in full, with the rest retrieved from reference TRBV19 and TRBJ1-4, is DGGITQSPKYLFRKEGQNVTLSCEQNLNHDAMYWYRQDPGQGLRLIYYSQIVNDFQKGDIAEGYSVSREKKESFPLTVTSAQKNPTAFYLCASRSRADGNEKLFFGSGTQLSVL.